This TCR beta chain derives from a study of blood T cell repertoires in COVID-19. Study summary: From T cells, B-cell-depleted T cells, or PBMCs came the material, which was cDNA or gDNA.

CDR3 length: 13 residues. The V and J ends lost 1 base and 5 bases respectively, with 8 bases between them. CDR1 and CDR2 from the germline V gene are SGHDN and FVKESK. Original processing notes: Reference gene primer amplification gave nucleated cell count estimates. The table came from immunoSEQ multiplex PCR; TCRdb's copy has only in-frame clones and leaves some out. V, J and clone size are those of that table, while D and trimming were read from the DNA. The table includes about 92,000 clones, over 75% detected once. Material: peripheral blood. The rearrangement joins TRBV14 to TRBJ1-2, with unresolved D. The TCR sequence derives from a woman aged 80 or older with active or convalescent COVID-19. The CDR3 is CASSQGVVYGYTF. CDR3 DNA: TGTGCCAGCAGCCAAGGAGTCGTATATGGCTACACCTTC.